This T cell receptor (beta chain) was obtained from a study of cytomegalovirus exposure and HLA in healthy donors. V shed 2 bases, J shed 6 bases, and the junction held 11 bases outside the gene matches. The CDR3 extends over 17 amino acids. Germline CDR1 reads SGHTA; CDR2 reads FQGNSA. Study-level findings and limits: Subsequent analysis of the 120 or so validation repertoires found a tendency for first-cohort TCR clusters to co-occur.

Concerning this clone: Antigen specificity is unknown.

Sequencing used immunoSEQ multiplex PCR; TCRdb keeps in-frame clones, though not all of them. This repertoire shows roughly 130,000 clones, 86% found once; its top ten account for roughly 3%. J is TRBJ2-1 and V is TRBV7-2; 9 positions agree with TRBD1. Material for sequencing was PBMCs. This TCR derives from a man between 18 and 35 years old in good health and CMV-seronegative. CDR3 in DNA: TGTGCCAGCAGCTTAAACCAGGACAGGGGCGCTGCCAATGAGCAGTTCTTC. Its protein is CASSLNQDRGAANEQFF. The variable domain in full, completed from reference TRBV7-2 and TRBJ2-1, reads GAGVSQSPSNKVTEKGKDVELRCDPISGHTALYWYRQSLGQGLEFLIYFQGNSAPDKSGLPSDRFSAERTGGSVSTLTIQRTQQEDSAVYLCASSLNQDRGAANEQFFGPGTRLTVL.